The 20 T cell receptor beta chains presented below share a single source sample, sequenced in a study of blood T cells in healthy people across ages. A second PCR of 7 to 11 cycles used a sample-barcoded 5' primer and a J-beta primer mix. Using its own MiXCR run on the 5' RACE reads, TCRdb lists one record per CDR3 protein. This sample has approximately 350,000 distinct CDR3 sequences; about 49% occur once, and the top ten carry under 60%. Material for sequencing was blood. Source of these receptors: a man between 60 and 75 years old in good health.

This chain uses TRBV28 with TRBJ2-7; possibly TRBD1 or TRBD2 for D (5 bases each). V was trimmed by 6 bases and J by 3 bases, leaving 15 bases between them. The CDR3 is 14 residues long. Germline CDR1 and CDR2: MDHEN and SYDVKM. CDR3 in DNA: TGTGCCAGCAGCCTCCGGGGCGATTTCTACGAGCAGTACTTC. It codes for CASSLRGDFYEQYF.

V and J are TRBV18 and TRBJ2-3; perhaps TRBD1 as D (6 bases). V was clipped by 6 bases and J by 3 bases, with 13 bases between them. This CDR3 comprises 14 residues. Germline CDR1 and CDR2: KGHSH and LQKENI. CDR3: CASSTGKSTDTQYF. Written as DNA, the CDR3 is TGTGCCAGCTCTACAGGGAAGTCGACAGATACGCAGTATTTT.

This clonotype came up a few times. In nucleotides, the CDR3 is TGTGCCAGCAGCCAAGATCTGGGGACTAGCGGGGGGAATTACTACGAGCAGTACTTC. This sequence encodes CASSQDLGTSGGNYYEQYF. The rearrangement links TRBV4-2 to TRBJ2-4; 15 bases fit TRBD2. Gene TRBJ2-7 matches the end of the DNA better, so the J call may be wrong. The CDR3 is 19 amino acids. Germline-derived CDR1 and CDR2 are LGHNA and YNFKEQ.

This clonotype was detected only once. V is TRBV28 and J is TRBJ2-5, with 7 bases fitting TRBD1. The J segment lost 4 bases and the V segment lost 7 bases, leaving 6 bases of the junction unmatched. The CDR3 has 13 amino acids. Germline V gene sequence: CDR1 MDHEN, CDR2 SYDVKM. CDR3 nucleotides: TGTGCCAGCACCCCAGGGGGTTCAGAGACCCAGTACTTC. Translating it yields CASTPGGSETQYF. Drawing the rest from reference TRBV28 and TRBJ2-5, the complete variable domain is DVKVTQSSRYLVKRTGEKVFLECVQDMDHENMFWYRQDPGLGLRLIYFSYDVKMKEKGDIPEGYSVSREKKERFSLILESASTNQTSMYLCASTPGGSETQYFGPGTRLLVL.

The chain links TRBV27 to TRBJ2-1, with TRBD1 identical over 7 bases. The CDR3 loop spans 14 amino acids. Per germline, CDR1 MNHEY and CDR2 SMNVEV (reference sequence). The trim removed 3 bases at V and 6 bases at J, leaving 5 bases unmatched. CDR3 sequence (DNA): TGTGCCAGCAGTTTCGGACAGGCGGTCAATGAGCAGTTCTTC. It yields the protein CASSFGQAVNEQFF.

This clonotype was picked up a small number of times. V is TRBV7-2 and J is TRBJ2-4; 15 nucleotides match TRBD2. V lost 0 bases, J lost 13 bases, and 19 bases stayed unmatched. The CDR3 is 20 amino acids. Germline values: CDR1 SGHTA, CDR2 FQGNSA. The CDR3 is CASSLAPGTSGRIDQIEQYF. CDR3 bases: TGTGCCAGCAGCTTAGCCCCCGGGACTAGCGGGAGGATAGATCAAATTGAGCAGTACTTC.

This clonotype was seen at least ten times. V gene TRBV7-3 combines with J gene TRBJ2-1; D call uncertain. V gave up 4 bases and J gave up 9 bases, with 13 bases separating them. This CDR3 region has 13 residues. The V gene's germline CDR1 is SGHTA and CDR2 FQGTGA. This CDR3 reads CASSSQRSSEQFF. DNA of the CDR3: TGTGCCAGCAGCTCCCAGCGCAGTAGTGAGCAGTTCTTC.

This clonotype showed up many times. This chain connects TRBV7-2 to TRBJ1-2; 11 bases are a match to TRBD1. The CDR3 contains 15 residues. Germline loops: CDR1 SGHTA, CDR2 FQGNSA. The V segment lost 6 bases and the J segment 4 bases; nucleotides outside the gene matches: 7. For the CDR3, the DNA is TGTGCCAGCAGTCGGACAGGGGGCGACCGCTATGGCTACACCTTC. Protein: CASSRTGGDRYGYTF.

The chain has TRBV7-8 and TRBJ2-1, with 8 bases lining up with TRBD2. The CDR3 is made up of 16 amino acids. Germline CDR1 is SGHVS and CDR2 is FQNEAQ. V was clipped by 2 bases and J by 6 bases; unmatched bases: 9. This chain's CDR3 is CASSLRGTRSSNEQFF. The CDR3 DNA is TGTGCCAGCAGCTTAAGGGGGACTAGATCGTCCAATGAGCAGTTCTTC.

The chain combines TRBV11-2 with TRBJ2-3; weak D call: TRBD1 (5 bases). Germline V lookup: CDR1 SGHAT, CDR2 FQNNGV. Trimming took off 10 bases at V and 2 bases at J, with 10 bases between the two ends. This CDR3 is 12 amino acids long. Here the CDR3 reads CATRQPTDTQYF. The DNA of the CDR3 is TGTGCCACCCGACAGCCCACAGATACGCAGTATTTT.

The CDR3 DNA is TGTGCCAGCAGTTTACGCCTAGCGGATACGAGCTCCTACAATGAGCAGTACTTC. Amino acids: CASSLRLADTSSYNEQYF. This chain links TRBV12-3 or TRBV12-4 with TRBJ2-1; the match to TRBD2 covers 7 bases. The J call may be mistaken, given a closer DNA end match to TRBJ2-7. This CDR3 spans 18 amino acids.

The rearrangement links TRBV12-3 or TRBV12-4 to TRBJ1-6; 10 nucleotides match TRBD1. With 5 bases clipped from V and 8 bases from J, the junction kept 6 bases outside the gene matches. The CDR3 spans 15 residues. CDR3: CASSRDGTGDSPLHF. The CDR3 DNA is TGTGCCAGCAGTAGGGACGGGACAGGGGATTCACCCCTCCACTTT.

This clonotype was seen a few times. The rearrangement uses TRBV9 and TRBJ2-1, with TRBD2 matching over 14 bases. The V gene end was trimmed by 3 bases and the J gene end by 4 bases; junction bases not matched to a gene: 6. Germline V gene data show CDR1 as SGDLS and CDR2 as YYNGEE. There are 17 residues in the CDR3. CDR3 region: CASSATSGRAGYNEQFF. The CDR3 nucleotides are TGTGCCAGCAGCGCGACTAGCGGGAGGGCCGGATACAATGAGCAGTTCTTC.

This clonotype was picked up a small number of times. V and J are TRBV12-5 and TRBJ2-3; D gene ambiguous. The CDR3 spans 11 residues. Deletions cut 1 base from V and 6 bases from J, with 2 bases between. CDR1 is LGHNT, CDR2 FRNRAP, per germline. The CDR3 DNA is TGTGCTAGTGGTTTGGGGGATACGCAGTATTTT. This gives the protein CASGLGDTQYF.

A word on this clonotype: This may come from a read error, since a much larger clone is one base off. The CDR3 here is CASRAGPLFYGHTF. CDR3 bases: TGCGCCAGCAGGGCGGGGCCCCTATTCTATGGCCACACCTTC. This chain connects TRBV23-1 to TRBJ1-2; D might be TRBD1 (5 bases). TRBV23-1 falls under the ORF class, with uncertain function. CDR3 length equals 14 residues.

Many counts were recorded for this clonotype. V gene TRBV7-2 combines with J gene TRBJ2-5; 11 bases are a match to TRBD1. CDR1 and CDR2 from the germline V gene are SGHTA and FQGNSA. V was clipped by 3 bases and J by 4 bases; unmatched bases: 1. CDR3 length equals 14 residues. The CDR3 DNA reads TGTGCCAGCAGCTTGGACAGGGGGCGAGAGACCCAGTACTTC. This translates into CASSLDRGRETQYF.

The CDR3 bases are TGCAGCGTCGGGGGGGGTCAAGAGACCCAGTACTTC. As protein: CSVGGGQETQYF. The chain has TRBV29-1 and TRBJ2-5; 8 bases match TRBD2. Germline CDR1 SQVTM, CDR2 ANQGSEA. Unmatched junction bases numbered 2, after V lost 6 bases and J lost 2 bases. The CDR3 covers 12 residues.

This clonotype was seen more than once but under ten times. The gene calls are TRBV30 and TRBJ1-2; TRBD1 matches at 7 bases. The junction had 12 bases not matched to a gene; V was cut back by 1 base and J by 7 bases. CDR1 and CDR2 (germline): GTSNPN, SVGIG (reference sequence). The CDR3 length is 15 residues. The CDR3 loop is CAWSGEATRGPGYTF. CDR3 sequence (DNA): TGTGCCTGGAGTGGAGAAGCAACGAGGGGGCCTGGCTACACCTTC.

The chain couples TRBV13 to TRBJ2-1, with D possibly called TRBD1 or TRBD2 (6 bases each). V gave up 0 bases and J gave up 6 bases, with 15 bases separating them. Germline V CDR1 and CDR2: PRHDT, FYEKMQ (reference sequence). The CDR3 is made up of 16 amino acids. This CDR3 reads CASSLGRGLAGNEQFF. The DNA for the CDR3 is TGTGCCAGCAGCTTAGGCCGGGGGCTAGCAGGCAATGAGCAGTTCTTC.

A remark on this clonotype: A much more abundant neighbour one base away suggests this may be a read error. J is TRBJ1-5 and V is TRBV7-2, with a weak D call TRBD1 (5 bases). The germline V and J ends were trimmed by 5 bases and 9 bases, with 17 bases remaining between them. Germline V gives CDR1 SGHTA, CDR2 FQGNSA. This CDR3 spans 14 amino acids. CDR3 region: CASSPGRTHRPQHF. The CDR3 nucleotides are TGTGCCAGCAGCCCGGGACGGACTCATAGGCCCCAGCATTTT. The full variable domain, completed using reference TRBV7-2 and TRBJ1-5, is GAGVSQSPSNKVTEKGKDVELRCDPISGHTALYWYRQSLGQGLEFLIYFQGNSAPDKSGLPSDRFSAERTGGSVSTLTIQRTQQEDSAVYLCASSPGRTHRPQHFGDGTRLSIL.